The clone carrying this T cell receptor beta chain came up many times. What it binds is not known. Co-extraction yielded RNA and DNA from 20-30 mg of unsorted bulk tissue. HBV chronically infected the treatment-naive patients. There were over 75% viable tumor cells in every single sample of tumor. These data originate in a study of tumor-infiltrating lymphocytes in primary liver carcinoma. General study results and limits: Tumor-adjacent and tumor-blood pairs shared a smaller degree of overlap than tumor region pairs. A fraction of only about 7-25% of top clones appeared in all five tumor regions.

The authors made TCR beta cDNA from 400 to 550 ng total RNA with a constant-region primer. TCR beta libraries came from three nested multiplex PCR rounds using slightly modified ARM-PCR. A C-beta reverse primer and TRBV1-TRBV30 forward primers served in each of the first two PCR rounds, at about 9 cycles apiece. TCRdb reanalysed the multiplex PCR reads using MiXCR and keeps one entry per CDR3 protein. Among about 100,000 distinct CDR3 sequences listed, around two thirds were seen once. Germline V gene lookup returns CDR1 SGHVS and CDR2 FQNEAQ. The CDR3 runs to 14 residues. Trimming took 1 base from V and 3 from J, leaving 7 bases between them.

The genes are TRBV7-8 and TRBJ2-1; the D gene is possibly TRBD1 (5 bases). Sample: liver tumor tissue from sampling region 2. Subset specified: tumor region T2, inferior pole. This TCR derives from a woman aged 60-70 years with primary liver carcinoma and hepatitis B virus infection. The CDR3 nucleotides are TGTGCCAGCAGCTTAGAGCAGGGCTACAATGAGCAGTTCTTC. The encoded protein is CASSLEQGYNEQFF.